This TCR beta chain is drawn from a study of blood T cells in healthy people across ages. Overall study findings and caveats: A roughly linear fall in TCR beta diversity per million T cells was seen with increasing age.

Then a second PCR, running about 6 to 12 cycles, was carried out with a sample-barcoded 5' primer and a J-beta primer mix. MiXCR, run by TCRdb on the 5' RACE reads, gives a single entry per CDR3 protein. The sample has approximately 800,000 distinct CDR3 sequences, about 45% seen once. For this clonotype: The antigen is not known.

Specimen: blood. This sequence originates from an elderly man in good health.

The CDR3: CSVTPFDEQYF. CDR3 sequence (DNA): TGCAGCGTTACCCCCTTCGACGAGCAGTACTTC. This chain connects TRBV29-1 to TRBJ2-5; D unresolved. With the DNA end fitting TRBJ2-7 better, the J assignment may be wrong. The germline V gene has CDR1 SQVTM and CDR2 ANQGSEA. The CDR3 covers 11 residues.